The T cell receptor beta chain under discussion was sequenced for a study of regulatory T cells in long-lasting Graves disease. The CDR3 sequence is 15 residues long. The V end was cut by 3 bases, the J end by 2 bases, with 13 bases between. This clonotype was counted at least ten times. The TCR beta library used iRepertoire HTBI primers with Arm-PCR amplification of CDR3. In TCRdb, the multiplex PCR reads were re-called with MiXCR into one record per CDR3 protein. In the table there are about 470,000 distinct CDR3 sequences, 20% of which are singletons. This sample's time point: persistent/refractory GD, antithyroid drugs over 5 years with positive TRAb. There was RNA extracted from PBMCs, and the TCR library was made from it.

The source of this sequence is a female donor with Graves disease. The source was peripheral blood mononuclear cells (PBMCs), collected when the disease was refractory, from a patient treated with antithyroid drugs. V usage is TRBV12-3 or TRBV12-4 and J usage is TRBJ2-5; the D gene is possibly TRBD1 (7 bases). CDR3 amino acids: CASSFGRGEQETQYF. CDR3 nucleotides: TGTGCCAGCAGTTTCGGCAGGGGGGAACAAGAGACCCAGTACTTC.